This T cell receptor (beta chain) was sequenced during a study of OX40 agonist ivuxolimab in advanced cancers. The germline V gene has CDR1 DFQATT and CDR2 SNEGSKA (reference sequence). The CDR3 consists of 11 residues. After removal of 5 bases from V and 8 bases from J, the junction contained 3 bases not matched to a gene. Some clones are missing from TCRdb's copy, which holds only in-frame ones; the method was immunoSEQ multiplex PCR. The table shows about 48,000 clones, with approximately 84% occurring only once. V gene TRBV20-1 combines with J gene TRBJ2-1; TRBD1 matches 7 bases. This receptor was identified in an adult with an advanced solid tumor such as melanoma, head and neck, liver or kidney cancer. This specimen consisted of CD4+ or CD8+ T cells sorted from blood, obtained in a trial of the OX40 agonist ivuxolimab. The CDR3 loop is CSAQGVYEQFF. CDR3 DNA sequence: TGCAGTGCTCAGGGGGTGTATGAGCAGTTCTTC.